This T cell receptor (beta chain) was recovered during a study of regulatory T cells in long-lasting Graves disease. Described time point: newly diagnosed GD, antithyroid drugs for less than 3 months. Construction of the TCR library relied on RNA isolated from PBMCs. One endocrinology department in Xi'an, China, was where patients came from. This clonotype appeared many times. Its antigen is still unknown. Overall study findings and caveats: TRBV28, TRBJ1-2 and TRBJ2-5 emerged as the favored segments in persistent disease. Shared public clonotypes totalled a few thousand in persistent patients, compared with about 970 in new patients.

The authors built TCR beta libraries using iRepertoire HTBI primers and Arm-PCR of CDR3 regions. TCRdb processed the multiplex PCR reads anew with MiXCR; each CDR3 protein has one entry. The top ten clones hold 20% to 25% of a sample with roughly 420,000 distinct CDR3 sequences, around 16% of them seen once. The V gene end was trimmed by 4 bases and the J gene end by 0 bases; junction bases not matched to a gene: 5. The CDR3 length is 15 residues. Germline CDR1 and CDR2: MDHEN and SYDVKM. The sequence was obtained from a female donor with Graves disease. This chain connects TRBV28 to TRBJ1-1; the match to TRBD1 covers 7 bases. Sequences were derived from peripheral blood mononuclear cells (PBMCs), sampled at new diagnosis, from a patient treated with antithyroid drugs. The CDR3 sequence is CASSYLDRVNTEAFF. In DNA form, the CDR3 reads TGTGCCAGCAGTTACCTCGACAGGGTGAACACTGAAGCTTTCTTT.